This record looks at one T cell receptor beta chain sequence and its context. Its antigen remains unknown. The CDR3 length is 15 residues. The data stem from a study of OX40 agonist ivuxolimab in advanced cancers. General study findings and limits: CD8+ T cells (on average) carried more expanded clones than CD4+ T cells. CD4+ and CD8+ blood T cells expanded clonally by week 6 at 0.1 to 3.0 mg/kg.

Measured with immunoSEQ multiplex PCR; TCRdb has only the in-frame clones, and not every one. The sample lists about 60,000 clones; more than 85% were seen once. The starting material was CD4+ or CD8+ T cells sorted from blood, obtained in a trial of the OX40 agonist ivuxolimab. V gene TRBV21-1 combines with J gene TRBJ2-7; the table gives TRBD2 as D, unverified against the DNA. TRBV21-1 is tagged as a pseudogene. This clonotype was sampled from an adult with an advanced solid tumor such as melanoma, head and neck, liver or kidney cancer. The CDR3 DNA follows: TGTGCCAGCAGCAAAGAGAGGCCAAAGGCTGACGAGCAGTACTTC. Translation gives CASSKERPKADEQYF.